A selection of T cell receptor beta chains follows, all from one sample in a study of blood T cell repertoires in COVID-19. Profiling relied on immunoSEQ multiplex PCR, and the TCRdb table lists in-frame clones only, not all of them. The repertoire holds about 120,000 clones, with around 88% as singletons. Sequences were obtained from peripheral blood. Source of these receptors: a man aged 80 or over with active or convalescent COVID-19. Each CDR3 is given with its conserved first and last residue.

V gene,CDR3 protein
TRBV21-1,CASRGSSGNTIYF
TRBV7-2,CASSLFDRGLEKLFF
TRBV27,CASSYQGSGELFF
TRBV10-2,CASSEWLYQETQYF
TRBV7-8,CASSLEGVSDTIYF
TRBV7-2,CASNLGAGNNSPLHF
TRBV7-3,CASSPGQGGTPLHF
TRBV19,CASSNTRQETQYF
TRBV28,CASSFRDRVNYGYTF
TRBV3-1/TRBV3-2,CASSQGRRGTTDTQYF
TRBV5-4,CASSEGMANEKLFF
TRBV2,CASTLEGVRREKLFF
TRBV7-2,CASSQQGRSTDTQYF
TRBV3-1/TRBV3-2,CASSLAGDSTDTQYF
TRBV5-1,CASSLGYTDEQFF
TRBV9,CASSPGGGGELFF
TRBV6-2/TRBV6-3,CASSKRQASISGNTIYF